Listed here is a single T cell receptor beta chain. The sample originates from a study of blood T cell repertoires in COVID-19. Study overall: In each case, the material was cDNA or gDNA derived from T cells, B-cell-depleted T cells, or PBMCs.

Germline values: CDR1 LNHDA, CDR2 SQIVND (reference sequence). The CDR3 is 15 residues long. The junction had 2 bases not matched to a gene; V was cut back by 1 base and J by 2 bases. Method: immunoSEQ multiplex PCR; TCRdb's copy keeps in-frame clones and lacks some. The sample contains about 230,000 clones, 80% to 85% of which appear only once. The clonotype originates from a man aged 45-65 years with active or convalescent COVID-19. The source material was peripheral blood. This rearrangement joins TRBV19 to TRBJ1-2, with TRBD1 matching over 9 bases. CDR3 DNA: TGTGCCAGTAGTATAGTACAGGGGGCGAACTATGGCTACACCTTC. Translation: CASSIVQGANYGYTF.